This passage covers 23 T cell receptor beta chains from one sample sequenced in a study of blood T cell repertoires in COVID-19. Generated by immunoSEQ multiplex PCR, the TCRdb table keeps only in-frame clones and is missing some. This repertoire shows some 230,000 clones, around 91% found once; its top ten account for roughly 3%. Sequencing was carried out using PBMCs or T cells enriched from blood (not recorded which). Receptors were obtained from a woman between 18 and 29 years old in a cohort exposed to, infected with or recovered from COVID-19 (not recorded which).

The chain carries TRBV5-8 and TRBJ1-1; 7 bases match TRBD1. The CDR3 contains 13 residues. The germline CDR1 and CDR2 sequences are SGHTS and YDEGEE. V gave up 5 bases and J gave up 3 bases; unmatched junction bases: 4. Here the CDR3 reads CASSTGVDTEAFF. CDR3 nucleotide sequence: TGTGCCAGCAGTACAGGGGTGGACACTGAAGCTTTCTTT.

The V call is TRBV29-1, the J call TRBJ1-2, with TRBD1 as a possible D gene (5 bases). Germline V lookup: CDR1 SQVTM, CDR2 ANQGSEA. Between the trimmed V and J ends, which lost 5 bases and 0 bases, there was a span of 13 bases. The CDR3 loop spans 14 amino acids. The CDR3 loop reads CSVLKDITNYGYTF. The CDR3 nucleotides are TGCAGCGTTTTAAAGGACATTACTAACTATGGCTACACCTTC.

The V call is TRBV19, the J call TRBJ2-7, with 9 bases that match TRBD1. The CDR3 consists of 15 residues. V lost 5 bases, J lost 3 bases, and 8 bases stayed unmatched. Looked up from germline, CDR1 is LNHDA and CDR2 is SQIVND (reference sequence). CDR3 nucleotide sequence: TGTGCCAGTAGTGAGAGACAGGGGGACCTCTACGAGCAGTACTTC. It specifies CASSERQGDLYEQYF. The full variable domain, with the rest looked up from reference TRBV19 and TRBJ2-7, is DGGITQSPKYLFRKEGQNVTLSCEQNLNHDAMYWYRQDPGQGLRLIYYSQIVNDFQKGDIAEGYSVSREKKESFPLTVTSAQKNPTAFYLCASSERQGDLYEQYFGPGTRLTVT.

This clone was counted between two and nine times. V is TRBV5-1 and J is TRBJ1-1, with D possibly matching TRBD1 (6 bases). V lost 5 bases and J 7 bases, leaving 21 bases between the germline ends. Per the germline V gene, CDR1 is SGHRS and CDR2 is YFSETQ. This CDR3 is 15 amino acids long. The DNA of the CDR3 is TGCGCCAGCAGACAGGCTACAGGGCATGGTGATGAAGCTTTCTTT. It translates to CASRQATGHGDEAFF.

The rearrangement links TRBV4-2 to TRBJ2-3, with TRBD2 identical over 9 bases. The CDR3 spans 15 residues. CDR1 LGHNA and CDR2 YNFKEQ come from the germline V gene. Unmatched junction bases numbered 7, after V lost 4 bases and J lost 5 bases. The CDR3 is CASSPAGGHGDTQYF. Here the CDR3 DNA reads TGTGCCAGCAGCCCGGCGGGGGGGCATGGAGATACGCAGTATTTT.

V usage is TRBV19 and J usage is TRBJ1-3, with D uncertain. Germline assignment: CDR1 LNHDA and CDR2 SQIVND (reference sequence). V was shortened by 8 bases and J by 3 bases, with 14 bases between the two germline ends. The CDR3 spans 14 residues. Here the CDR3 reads CASSERVVGNTIYF. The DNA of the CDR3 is TGTGCCAGTTCGGAGAGGGTCGTTGGAAACACCATATATTTT.

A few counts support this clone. CDR3 sequence (DNA): TGTGCCAGCACCAAGGGACAGGATAATTCACCCCTCCACTTT. Its protein is CASTKGQDNSPLHF. The rearrangement links TRBV7-9 to TRBJ1-6; 8 nucleotides line up with TRBD1. This CDR3 has 14 amino acids. Germline-derived CDR1 and CDR2 are SEHNR and FQNEAQ (reference sequence). J lost 5 bases, V lost 7 bases, and 4 bases had no gene match.

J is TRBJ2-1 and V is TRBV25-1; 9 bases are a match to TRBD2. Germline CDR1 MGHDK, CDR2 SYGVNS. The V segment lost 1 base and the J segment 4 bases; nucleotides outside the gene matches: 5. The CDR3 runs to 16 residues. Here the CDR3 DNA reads TGTGCCAGCAGTGAATGGCTAGCGGGGAAATACAATGAGCAGTTCTTC. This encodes CASSEWLAGKYNEQFF.

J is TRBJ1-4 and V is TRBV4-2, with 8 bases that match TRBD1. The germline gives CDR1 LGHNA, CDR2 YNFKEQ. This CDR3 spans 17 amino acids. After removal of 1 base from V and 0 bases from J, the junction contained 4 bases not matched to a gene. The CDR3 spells CASSQGQGPATNEKLFF. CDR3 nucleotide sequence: TGTGCCAGCAGCCAAGGACAGGGGCCCGCAACTAATGAAAAACTGTTTTTT.

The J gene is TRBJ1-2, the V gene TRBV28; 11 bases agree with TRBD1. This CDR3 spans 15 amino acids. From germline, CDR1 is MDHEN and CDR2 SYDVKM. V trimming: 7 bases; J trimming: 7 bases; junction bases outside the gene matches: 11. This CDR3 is CASTWGSGTGGGYTF. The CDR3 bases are TGTGCCAGCACGTGGGGCAGTGGGACAGGGGGTGGCTACACCTTC.

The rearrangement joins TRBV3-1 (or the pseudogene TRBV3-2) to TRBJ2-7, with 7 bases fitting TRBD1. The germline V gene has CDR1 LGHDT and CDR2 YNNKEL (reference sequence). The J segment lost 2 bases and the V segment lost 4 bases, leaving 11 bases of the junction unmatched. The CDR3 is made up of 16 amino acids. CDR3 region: CASSPLNRGIPYEQYF. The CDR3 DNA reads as TGTGCCAGCAGCCCGCTAAACAGGGGAATCCCCTACGAGCAGTACTTC.

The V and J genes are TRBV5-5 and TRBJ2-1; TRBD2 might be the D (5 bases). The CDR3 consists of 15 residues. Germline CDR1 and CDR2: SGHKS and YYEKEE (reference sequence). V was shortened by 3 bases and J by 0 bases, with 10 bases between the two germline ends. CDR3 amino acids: CASSWESSSYNEQFF. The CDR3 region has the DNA TGTGCCAGCAGCTGGGAGTCCAGCTCCTACAATGAGCAGTTCTTC.

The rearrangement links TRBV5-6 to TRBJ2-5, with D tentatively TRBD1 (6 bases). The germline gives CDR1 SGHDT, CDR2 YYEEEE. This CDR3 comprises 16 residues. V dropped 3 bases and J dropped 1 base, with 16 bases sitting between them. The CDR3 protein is CASSSTKQGTQETQYF. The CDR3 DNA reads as TGTGCCAGCAGCTCAACAAAACAGGGAACCCAAGAGACCCAGTACTTC.

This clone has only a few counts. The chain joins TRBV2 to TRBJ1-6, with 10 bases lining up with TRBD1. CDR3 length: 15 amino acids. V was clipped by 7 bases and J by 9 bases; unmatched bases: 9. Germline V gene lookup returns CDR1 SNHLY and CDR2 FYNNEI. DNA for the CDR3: TGTGCCAGCACTCCGGGACAGGGGCTTCGTTCACCCCTCCACTTT. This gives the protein CASTPGQGLRSPLHF.

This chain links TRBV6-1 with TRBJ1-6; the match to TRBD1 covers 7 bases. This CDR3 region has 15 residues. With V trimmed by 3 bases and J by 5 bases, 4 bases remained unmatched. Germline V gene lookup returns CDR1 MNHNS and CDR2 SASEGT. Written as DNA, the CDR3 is TGTGCCAGCAGTGATATCGGGACAGATAATTCACCCCTCCACTTT. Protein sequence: CASSDIGTDNSPLHF.

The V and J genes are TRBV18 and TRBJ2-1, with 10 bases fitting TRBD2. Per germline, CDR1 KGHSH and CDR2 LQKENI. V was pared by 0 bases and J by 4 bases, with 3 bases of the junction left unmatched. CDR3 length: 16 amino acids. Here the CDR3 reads CASSPPAGGLYNEQFF. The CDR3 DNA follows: TGTGCCAGCTCACCACCAGCGGGAGGGCTATACAATGAGCAGTTCTTC.

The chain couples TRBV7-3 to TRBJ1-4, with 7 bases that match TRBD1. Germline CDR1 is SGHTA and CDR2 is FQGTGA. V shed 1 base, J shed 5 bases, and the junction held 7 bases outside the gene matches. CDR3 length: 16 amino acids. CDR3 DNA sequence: TGTGCCAGCAGCTTAAACCCGGGACAGTTGAATGAAAAACTGTTTTTT. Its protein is CASSLNPGQLNEKLFF.

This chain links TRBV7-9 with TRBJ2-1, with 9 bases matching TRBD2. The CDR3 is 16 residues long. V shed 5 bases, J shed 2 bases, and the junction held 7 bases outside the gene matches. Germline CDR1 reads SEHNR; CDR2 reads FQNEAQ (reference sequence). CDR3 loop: CASSLVSGSPYNEQFF. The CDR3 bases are TGTGCCAGCAGCCTGGTTAGCGGGAGTCCCTACAATGAGCAGTTCTTC. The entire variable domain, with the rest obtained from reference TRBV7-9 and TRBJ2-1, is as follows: DTGVSQNPRHKITKRGQNVTFRCDPISEHNRLYWYRQTLGQGPEFLTYFQNEAQLEKSRLLSDRFSAERPKGSFSTLEIQRTEQGDSAMYLCASSLVSGSPYNEQFFGPGTRLTVL.

In nucleotides, the CDR3 is TGCGCCAGCAGCTTGGGCCAGGAGTTCACAGGAAAGAACACTGAAGCTTTCTTT. Translating it yields CASSLGQEFTGKNTEAFF. The chain combines TRBV5-1 with TRBJ1-1; a weak D match, TRBD1 (5 bases). The CDR3 has 18 amino acids. Trimming left V 0 bases short and J 1 base short, with 19 bases between. Per germline, CDR1 SGHRS and CDR2 YFSETQ.

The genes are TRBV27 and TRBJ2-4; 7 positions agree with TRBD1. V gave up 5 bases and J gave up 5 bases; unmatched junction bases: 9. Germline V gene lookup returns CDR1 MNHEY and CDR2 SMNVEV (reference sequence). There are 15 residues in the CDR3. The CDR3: CASSKDRPNENIQYF. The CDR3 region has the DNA TGTGCCAGCAGTAAGGACAGGCCGAACGAAAACATTCAGTACTTC.

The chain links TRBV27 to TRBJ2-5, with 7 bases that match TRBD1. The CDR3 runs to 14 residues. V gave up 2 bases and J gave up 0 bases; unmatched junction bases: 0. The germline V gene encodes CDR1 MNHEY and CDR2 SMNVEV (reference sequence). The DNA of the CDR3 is TGTGCCAGCAGTTTAGACAGGGACCAAGAGACCCAGTACTTC. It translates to CASSLDRDQETQYF.

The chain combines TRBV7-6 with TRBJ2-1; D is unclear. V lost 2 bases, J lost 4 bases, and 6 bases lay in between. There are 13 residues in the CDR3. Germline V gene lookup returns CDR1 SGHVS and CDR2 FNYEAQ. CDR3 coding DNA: TGTGCCAGCAGCTTAAACATTTACAATGAGCAGTTCTTC. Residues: CASSLNIYNEQFF.

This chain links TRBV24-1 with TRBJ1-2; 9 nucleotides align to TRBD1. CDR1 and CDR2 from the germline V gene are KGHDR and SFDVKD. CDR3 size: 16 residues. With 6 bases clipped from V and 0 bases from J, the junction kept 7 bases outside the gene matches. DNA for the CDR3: TGTGCCACCAGTTCCGGGACAGGGCTAACTAACTATGGCTACACCTTC. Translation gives CATSSGTGLTNYGYTF.